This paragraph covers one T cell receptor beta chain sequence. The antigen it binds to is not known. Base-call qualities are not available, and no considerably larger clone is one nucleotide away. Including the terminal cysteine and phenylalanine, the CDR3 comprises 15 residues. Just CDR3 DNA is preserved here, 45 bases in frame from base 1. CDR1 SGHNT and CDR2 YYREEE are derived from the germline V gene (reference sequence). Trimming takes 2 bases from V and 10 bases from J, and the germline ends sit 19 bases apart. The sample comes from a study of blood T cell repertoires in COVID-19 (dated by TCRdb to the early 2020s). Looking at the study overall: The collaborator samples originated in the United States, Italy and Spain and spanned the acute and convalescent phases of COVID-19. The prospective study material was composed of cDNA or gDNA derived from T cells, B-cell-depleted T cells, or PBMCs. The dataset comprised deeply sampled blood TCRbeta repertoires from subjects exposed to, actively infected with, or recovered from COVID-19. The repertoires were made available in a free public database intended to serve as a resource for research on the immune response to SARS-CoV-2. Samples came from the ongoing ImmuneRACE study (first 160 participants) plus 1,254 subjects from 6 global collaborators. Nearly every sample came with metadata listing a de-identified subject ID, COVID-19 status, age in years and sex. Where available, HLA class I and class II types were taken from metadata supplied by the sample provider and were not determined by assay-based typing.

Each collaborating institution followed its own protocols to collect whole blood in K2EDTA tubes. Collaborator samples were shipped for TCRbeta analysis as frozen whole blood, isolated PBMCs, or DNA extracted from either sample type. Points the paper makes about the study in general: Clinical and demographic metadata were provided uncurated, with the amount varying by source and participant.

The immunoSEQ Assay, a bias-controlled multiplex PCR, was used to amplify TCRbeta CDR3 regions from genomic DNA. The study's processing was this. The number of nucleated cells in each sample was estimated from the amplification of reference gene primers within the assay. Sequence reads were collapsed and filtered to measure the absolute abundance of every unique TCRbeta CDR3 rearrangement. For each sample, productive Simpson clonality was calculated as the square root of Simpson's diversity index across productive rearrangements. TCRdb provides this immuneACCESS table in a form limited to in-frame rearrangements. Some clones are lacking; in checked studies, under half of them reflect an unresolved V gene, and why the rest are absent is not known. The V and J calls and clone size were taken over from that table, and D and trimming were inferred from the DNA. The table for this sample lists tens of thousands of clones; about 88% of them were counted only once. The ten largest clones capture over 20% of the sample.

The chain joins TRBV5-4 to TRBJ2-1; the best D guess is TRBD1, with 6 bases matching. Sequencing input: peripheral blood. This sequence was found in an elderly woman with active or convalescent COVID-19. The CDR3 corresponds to CASSLGQGMELEQFF. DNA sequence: TGTGCCAGCAGCTTAGGGCAGGGGATGGAGCTAGAGCAGTTCTTC.